This T cell receptor beta chain was recovered during a study of blood T cell repertoires in COVID-19. Across the study: Some COVID-19 samples were acute and others convalescent; all came from the United States, Italy and Spain. PBMCs, B-cell-depleted T cells, or T cells provided the cDNA or gDNA that made up the material.

In the source study's methods: Reference gene primer amplification gave nucleated cell count estimates. Assay: immunoSEQ multiplex PCR; the TCRdb copy retains only in-frame clones and omits some. V and J calls and clone size are as listed in that table; D and trimming were resolved from the DNA. The profile shows tens of thousands of clones, more than 70% of them singletons. V was trimmed by 2 bases and J by 0 bases, leaving 5 bases between them. The CDR3 loop spans 15 amino acids. Germline assignment: CDR1 MNHEY and CDR2 SVGAGI. The V call is TRBV6-5, the J call TRBJ1-6; D remains ambiguous. This receptor was obtained from a man aged 45-65 years with acute or convalescent COVID-19. Sequenced input: peripheral blood. CDR3 loop: CASSYGSSYNSPLHF. As DNA, the CDR3 is TGTGCCAGCAGTTACGGTAGCTCCTATAATTCACCCCTCCACTTT.